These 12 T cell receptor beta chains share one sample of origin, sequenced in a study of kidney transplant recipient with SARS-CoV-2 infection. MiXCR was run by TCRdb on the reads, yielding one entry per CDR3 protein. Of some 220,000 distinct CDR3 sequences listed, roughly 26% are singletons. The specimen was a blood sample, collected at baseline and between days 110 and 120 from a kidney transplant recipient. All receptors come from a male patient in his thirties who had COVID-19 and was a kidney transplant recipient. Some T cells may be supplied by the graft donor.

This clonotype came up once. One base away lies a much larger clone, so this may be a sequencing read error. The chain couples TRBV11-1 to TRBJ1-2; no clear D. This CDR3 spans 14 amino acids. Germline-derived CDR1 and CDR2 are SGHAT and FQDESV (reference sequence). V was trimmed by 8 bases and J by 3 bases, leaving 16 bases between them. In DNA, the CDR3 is TGTGCCAGCGGCCCCTCTAGGCAGCACTATGGCTACACCTTC. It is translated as CASGPSRQHYGYTF.

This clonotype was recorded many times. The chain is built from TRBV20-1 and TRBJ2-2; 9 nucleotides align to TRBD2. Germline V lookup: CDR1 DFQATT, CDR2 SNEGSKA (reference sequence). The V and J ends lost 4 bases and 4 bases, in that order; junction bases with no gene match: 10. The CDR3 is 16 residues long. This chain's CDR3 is CSAKHRGRAATGELFF. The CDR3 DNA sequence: TGCAGTGCTAAGCATCGCGGGAGGGCCGCCACCGGGGAGCTGTTTTTT.

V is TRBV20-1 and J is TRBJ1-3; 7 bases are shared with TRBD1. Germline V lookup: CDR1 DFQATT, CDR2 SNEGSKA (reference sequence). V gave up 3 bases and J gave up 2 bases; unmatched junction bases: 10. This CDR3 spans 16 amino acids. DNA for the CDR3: TGCAGTGCTAGGGAGACAGGGAAAGGCCCTGGAAACACCATATATTTT. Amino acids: CSARETGKGPGNTIYF.

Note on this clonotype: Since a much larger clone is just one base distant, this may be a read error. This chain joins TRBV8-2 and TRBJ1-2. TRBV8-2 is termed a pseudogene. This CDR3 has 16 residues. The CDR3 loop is CGSDDFDSRKTYGYTF. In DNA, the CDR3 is TGTGGCAGTGATGACTTTGATAGCCGAAAGACCTATGGCTACACCTTC.

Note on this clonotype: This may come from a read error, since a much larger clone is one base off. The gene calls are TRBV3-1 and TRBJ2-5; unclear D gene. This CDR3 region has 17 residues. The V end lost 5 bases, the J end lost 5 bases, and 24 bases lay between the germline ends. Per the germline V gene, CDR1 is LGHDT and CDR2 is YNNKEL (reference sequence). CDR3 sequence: CASSGVAPISFSETQYF. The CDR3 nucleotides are TGTGCCAGCAGCGGAGTGGCTCCCATTTCTTTCTCTGAGACCCAGTACTTC.

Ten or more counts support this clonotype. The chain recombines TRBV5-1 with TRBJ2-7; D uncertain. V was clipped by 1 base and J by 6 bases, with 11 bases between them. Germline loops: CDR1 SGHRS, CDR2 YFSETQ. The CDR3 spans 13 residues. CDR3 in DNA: TGCGCCAGCAGCTTGCCGGCTAGTCGCGAGCAGTACTTC. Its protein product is CASSLPASREQYF.

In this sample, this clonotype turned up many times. CDR3: CASSLSDRRSSPLHF. CDR3 DNA: TGTGCCAGCAGCCTATCAGACAGGCGGAGTTCACCCCTCCACTTT. This chain connects TRBV14 to TRBJ1-6; TRBD1 is a possible D gene (6 bases). The length of the CDR3 is 15 residues. V dropped 4 bases and J dropped 9 bases, with 16 bases sitting between them. Germline V gives CDR1 SGHDN, CDR2 FVKESK.

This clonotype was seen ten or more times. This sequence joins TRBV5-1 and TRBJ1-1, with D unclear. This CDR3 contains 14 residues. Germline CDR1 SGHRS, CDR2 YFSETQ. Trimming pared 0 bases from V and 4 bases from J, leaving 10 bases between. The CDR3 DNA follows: TGCGCCAGCAGCTTGGACGGGTTTACCACTGAAGCTTTCTTT. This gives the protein CASSLDGFTTEAFF.

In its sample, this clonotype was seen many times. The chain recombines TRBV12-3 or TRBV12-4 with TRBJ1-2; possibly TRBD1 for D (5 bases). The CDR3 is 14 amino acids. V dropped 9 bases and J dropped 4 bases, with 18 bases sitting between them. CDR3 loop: CASWGGIVSYGYTF. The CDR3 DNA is TGTGCCAGTTGGGGGGGGATTGTAAGCTATGGCTACACCTTC.

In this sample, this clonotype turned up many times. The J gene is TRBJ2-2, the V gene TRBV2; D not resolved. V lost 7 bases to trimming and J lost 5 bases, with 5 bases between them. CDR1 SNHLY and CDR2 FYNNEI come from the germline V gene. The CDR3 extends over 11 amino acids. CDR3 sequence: CASKETGELFF. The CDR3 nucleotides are TGTGCCAGCAAGGAAACCGGGGAGCTGTTTTTT. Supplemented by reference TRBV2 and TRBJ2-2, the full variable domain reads EPEVTQTPSHQVTQMGQEVILRCVPISNHLYFYWYRQILGQKVEFLVSFYNNEISEKSEIFDDQFSVERPDGSNFTLKIRSTKLEDSAMYFCASKETGELFFGEGSRLTVL.

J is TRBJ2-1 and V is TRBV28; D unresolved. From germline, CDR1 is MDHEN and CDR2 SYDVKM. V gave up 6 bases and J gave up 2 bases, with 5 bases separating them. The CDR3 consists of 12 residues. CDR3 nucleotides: TGTGCCAGCAGAGGGACCTACAATGAGCAGTTCTTC. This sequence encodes CASRGTYNEQFF. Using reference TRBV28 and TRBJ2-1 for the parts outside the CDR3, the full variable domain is DVKVTQSSRYLVKRTGEKVFLECVQDMDHENMFWYRQDPGLGLRLIYFSYDVKMKEKGDIPEGYSVSREKKERFSLILESASTNQTSMYLCASRGTYNEQFFGPGTRLTVL.

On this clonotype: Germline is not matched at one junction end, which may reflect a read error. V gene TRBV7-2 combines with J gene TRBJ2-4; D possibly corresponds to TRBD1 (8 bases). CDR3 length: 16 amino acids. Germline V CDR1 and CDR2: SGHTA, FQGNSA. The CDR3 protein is CAGSLTSTGEGNIQYF. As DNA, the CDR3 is TGTGCCGGCAGCTTAACCTCGACAGGGGAGGGAAACATTCAGTACTTC.